This T cell receptor beta chain was obtained from a study of beta chain features in type 1 diabetes. Study results and caveats: Type 1 diabetes patients had fewer VDJ junction insertions and more deletions. Shortening that was moderate but significant affected the TCRB CDR3s of Type 1 diabetes patients in all four CD4+ subsets.

With respect to this clone: Its antigen is unknown.

One heparinised draw, averaging roughly 110 mL, was taken per donor. The authors obtained over 98% purity in all sorted populations. Expressed TCRB transcripts were sequenced because the isolated RNA had all been reverse transcribed beforehand. Data came from immunoSEQ multiplex PCR; TCRdb stores just in-frame clones and leaves some out. This table has around 310,000 clones, 11% appearing once. CDR1 is SGHVS and CDR2 is FQNEAQ in the germline V gene. V shed 4 bases and J shed 0 bases, with 16 bases lying between them. This CDR3 comprises 16 residues. The sequenced material came from naive CD4+ T cells from blood. The chain has TRBV7-8 and TRBJ2-7; the D gene is possibly TRBD1 (8 bases). The TCR comes from a woman in her 30s in good health. CDR3 coding DNA: TGTGCCAGCAGCTGGGGGGGGACAGGAACCTCCTACGAGCAGTACTTC. Translated, it gives CASSWGGTGTSYEQYF.